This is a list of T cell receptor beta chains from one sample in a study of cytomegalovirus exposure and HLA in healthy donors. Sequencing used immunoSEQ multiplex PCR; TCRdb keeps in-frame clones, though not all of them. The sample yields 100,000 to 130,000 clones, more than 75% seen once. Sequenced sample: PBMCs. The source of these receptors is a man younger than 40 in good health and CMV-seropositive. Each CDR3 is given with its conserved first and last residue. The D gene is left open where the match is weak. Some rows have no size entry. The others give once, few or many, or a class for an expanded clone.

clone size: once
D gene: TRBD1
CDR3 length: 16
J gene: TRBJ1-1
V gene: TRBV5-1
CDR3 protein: CASRSQGATVNTEAFF
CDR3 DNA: TGCGCCAGCAGATCTCAGGGGGCCACGGTGAACACTGAAGCTTTCTTT

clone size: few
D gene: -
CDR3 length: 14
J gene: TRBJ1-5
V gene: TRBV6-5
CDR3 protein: CASRGGRSNQPQHF
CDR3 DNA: TGTGCCAGCAGGGGGGGTAGGAGCAATCAGCCCCAGCATTTT

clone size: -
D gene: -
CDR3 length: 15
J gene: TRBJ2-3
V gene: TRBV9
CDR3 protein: CASSVGLHTTDTQYF
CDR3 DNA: TGTGCCAGCAGCGTAGGACTCCACACCACAGATACGCAGTATTTT

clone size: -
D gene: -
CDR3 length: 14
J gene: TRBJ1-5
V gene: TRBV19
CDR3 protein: CASSPQVGSEPQHF
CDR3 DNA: TGTGCCAGTAGTCCTCAGGTGGGGAGTGAGCCCCAGCATTTT

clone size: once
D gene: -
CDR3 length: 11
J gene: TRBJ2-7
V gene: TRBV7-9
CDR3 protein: CSSSLRVEQYF
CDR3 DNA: TGTTCCAGCAGCTTGAGGGTCGAGCAGTACTTC

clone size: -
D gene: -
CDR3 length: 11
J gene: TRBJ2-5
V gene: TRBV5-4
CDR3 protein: CASSLQETQYF
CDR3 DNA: TGTGCCAGCAGCTTGCAGGAGACCCAGTACTTC

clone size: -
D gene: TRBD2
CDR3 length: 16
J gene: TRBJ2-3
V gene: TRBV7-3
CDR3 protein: CASSRSGGASSDTQYF
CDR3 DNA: TGTGCCAGCAGCCGAAGCGGGGGGGCCTCATCAGATACGCAGTATTTT

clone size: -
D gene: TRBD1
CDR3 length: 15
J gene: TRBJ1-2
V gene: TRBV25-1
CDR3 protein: CASSVTGTGYNGYTF
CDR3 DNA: TGTGCCAGCAGCGTAACCGGGACAGGGTACAATGGCTACACCTTC

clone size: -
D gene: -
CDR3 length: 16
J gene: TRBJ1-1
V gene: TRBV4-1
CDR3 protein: CASSQRSFFRNTEAFF
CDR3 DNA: TGCGCCAGCAGCCAACGATCTTTTTTCAGGAACACTGAAGCTTTCTTT

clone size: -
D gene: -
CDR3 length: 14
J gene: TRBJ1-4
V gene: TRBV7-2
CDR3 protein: CASSLGSGFEKLFF
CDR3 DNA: TGTGCCAGCAGCTTGGGGTCGGGGTTTGAAAAACTGTTTTTT

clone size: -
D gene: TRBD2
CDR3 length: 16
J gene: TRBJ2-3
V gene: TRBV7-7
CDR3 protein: CASSPISGGATDTQYF
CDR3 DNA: TGTGCCAGCAGTCCCATCAGCGGGGGGGCCACAGATACGCAGTATTTT

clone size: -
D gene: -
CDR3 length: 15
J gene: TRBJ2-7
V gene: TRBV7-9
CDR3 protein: CASSPTRGGDYEQYF
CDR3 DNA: TGTGCCAGCAGCCCCACGCGGGGAGGTGACTACGAGCAGTACTTC

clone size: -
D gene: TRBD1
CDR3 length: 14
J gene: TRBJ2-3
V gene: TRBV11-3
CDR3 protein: CASSPGQGTDTQYF
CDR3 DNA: TGTGCCAGCAGCCCCGGACAGGGGACAGATACGCAGTATTTT

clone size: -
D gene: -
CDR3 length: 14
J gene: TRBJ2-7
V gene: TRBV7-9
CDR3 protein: CASSFSGHPYEQYF
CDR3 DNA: TGTGCCAGCAGCTTCTCGGGACACCCCTACGAGCAGTACTTC

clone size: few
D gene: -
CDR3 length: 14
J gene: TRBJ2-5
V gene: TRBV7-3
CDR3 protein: CASSLMGRPETQYF
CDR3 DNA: TGTGCCAGCAGCTTAATGGGGAGGCCGGAGACCCAGTACTTC

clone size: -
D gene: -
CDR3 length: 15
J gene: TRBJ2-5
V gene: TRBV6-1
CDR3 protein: CASSDLQGRQETQYF
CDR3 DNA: TGTGCCAGCAGTGACCTACAGGGTAGGCAAGAGACCCAGTACTTC

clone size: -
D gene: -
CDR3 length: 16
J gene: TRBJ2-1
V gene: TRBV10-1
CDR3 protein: CASSESTGGLYNEQFF
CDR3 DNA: TGCGCCAGCAGTGAGTCGACCGGGGGGCTATACAATGAGCAGTTCTTC

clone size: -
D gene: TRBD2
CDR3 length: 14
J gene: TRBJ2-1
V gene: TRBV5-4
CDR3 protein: CASSLDSHGLAQFF
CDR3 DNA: TGTGCCAGCAGCTTGGATAGCCATGGACTAGCACAGTTCTTC